This TCR beta chain was sequenced in a study of blood T cells in healthy people across ages (dated by TCRdb to between 2015 and 2017). Background for the entire study: In model experiments, template switching captured roughly one uniquely barcoded TCR beta cDNA molecule for every two T cells. Two additional independent replicas of 1 million unique cDNA reads from the same blood draw were analyzed for two donors (one aged 18 to 30 and one aged 80 or older). Using deep sequencing normalized with unique cDNA molecular identifiers, the study measured how TCR beta repertoire diversity changes with age. To avoid experimental bias, donors of different ages were randomly spread across the sequencing lanes. The donors were split into four age groups: young (average 16 years), middle-aged (nearly 40), aged (over 55) and long-lived (over 75). The paper's findings and limits, for the study overall: A strong correlation was found between observed TCR beta diversity and the percentage of naive T cells measured by flow cytometry. Estimates of total diversity based on one million sequenced T cells were considered lower bounds and underestimates. Since profiling was done on bulk unsorted PBMCs, naive and antigen-experienced compartments could not be conclusively compared. As age increased, observed TCR beta diversity per million T cells dropped in a roughly linear way, and a significant reduction was already evident by age roughly 36. The long-lived group showed more naive CD4+ T cells, fewer expanded clones and increased TCR diversity than the aged group, suggesting age selection. Donor CMV infection status was unknown, potentially confounding age-related changes in expanded clonotypes.

Concerning this clonotype: The specificity of this receptor is unknown. Base quality data are lacking; no much larger clone is found one base away.

The roughly 38 donors, aged about 6 to 95 years, were systemically healthy Caucasian individuals from Russia. Approximately 9.7 milliliters of peripheral blood were drawn from each donor into EDTA-treated Vacutainer tubes. PBMCs were isolated by Ficoll-Paque density-gradient centrifugation, with at least 7 million obtained per sample. Trizol reagent was used to extract total RNA from the PBMCs, yielding at least 6 micrograms per sample. For every donor, flow cytometry on a PBMC aliquot measured the percentage of naive CD45RAhigh/CD27high T cells. Receptor libraries were prepared by 5' RACE. The sequencing machine was an Illumina HiSeq 2500. The second PCR ran for about 6 to 11 cycles and used a J-beta primer mix along with a sample-barcoded 5' primer. A unique molecular identifier was introduced onto each TCR beta cDNA molecule by a template-switch 5' adaptor carrying 12 random nucleotides. Each sample yielded at least 2.5 million CDR3-containing paired-end reads. The Mint cDNA synthesis kit, primed by a TRBC-specific oligonucleotide, was used to synthesize first-strand cDNA from all RNA. All cDNA was treated with uracil-DNA glycosylase and then went through a first 18-cycle PCR with the universal primers M1SS and BC2_uni_R. The authors' analysis ran thus. Each sample was normalized by randomly selecting 1 million high-quality reads, each carrying a distinct molecular identifier. Reads with shared molecular identifiers were discarded instead of being binned into consensus sequences. CDR3 identification, clonotype clustering and error correction used MiTCR with a Q25 quality threshold and the strictest error-elimination algorithm. Lower-bound total TCR beta diversity was estimated with a nonparametric unseen species model using Euler transformation. Through fastp at Q25 and MiXCR, TCRdb rebuilt clones from the public reads, retaining in-frame beta chains. Identical CDR3 protein sequences are pooled into one entry, listed with their most common genes and DNA. TCRdb assigned the V and J calls; the authors' analysis was not used. The sample has roughly 1,300,000 distinct CDR3 sequences on record, 59% of them singletons. Over 5.5% of the sample goes to the ten largest clones.

CDR1 is given as SGDLS and CDR2 as YYNGEE, both from the germline V gene. The CDR3 covers 14 residues, taking in both the cysteine and the phenylalanine. The kept DNA is CDR3 alone, 42 bases in frame from the first base. The sample consisted of blood. This receptor was identified in a man younger than 35 in good health. Here the chain combines TRBV9 and TRBJ2-4; too little of a D gene remains to name it. Matching the DNA end better, TRBJ2-7 makes the J call doubtful. The nucleotide sequence reads TGTGCCAGCAGCGTAGGGGGAACCCCCCTCGAGCAGTACTTC. Translated, this is CASSVGGTPLEQYF.